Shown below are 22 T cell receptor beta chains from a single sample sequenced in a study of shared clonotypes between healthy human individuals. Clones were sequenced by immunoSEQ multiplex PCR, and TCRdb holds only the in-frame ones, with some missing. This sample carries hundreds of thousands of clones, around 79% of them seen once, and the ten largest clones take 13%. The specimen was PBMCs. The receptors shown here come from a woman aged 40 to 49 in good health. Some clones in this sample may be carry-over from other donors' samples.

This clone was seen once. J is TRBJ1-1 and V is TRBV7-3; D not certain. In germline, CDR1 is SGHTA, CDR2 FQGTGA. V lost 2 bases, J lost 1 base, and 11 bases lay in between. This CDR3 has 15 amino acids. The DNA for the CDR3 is TGTGCCAGCAGCTTATCCGGGTCTCGGAACACTGAAGCTTTCTTT. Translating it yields CASSLSGSRNTEAFF. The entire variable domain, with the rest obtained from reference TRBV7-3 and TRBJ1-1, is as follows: GAGVSQTPSNKVTEKGKYVELRCDPISGHTALYWYRQSLGQGPEFLIYFQGTGAADDSGLPNDRFFAVRPEGSVSTLKIQRTERGDSAVYLCASSLSGSRNTEAFFGQGTRLTVV.

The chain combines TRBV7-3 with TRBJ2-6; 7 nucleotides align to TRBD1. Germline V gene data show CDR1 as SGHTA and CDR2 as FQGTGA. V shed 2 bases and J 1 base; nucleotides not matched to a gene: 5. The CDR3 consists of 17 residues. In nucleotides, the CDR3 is TGTGCCAGCAGCTTAGGATCGACAGGGTCTGGGGCCAACGTCCTGACTTTC. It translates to CASSLGSTGSGANVLTF.

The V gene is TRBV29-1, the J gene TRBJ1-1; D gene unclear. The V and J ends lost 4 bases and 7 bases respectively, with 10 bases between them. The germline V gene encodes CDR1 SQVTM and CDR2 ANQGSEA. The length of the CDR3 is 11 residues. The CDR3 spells CSVVPEHEAFF. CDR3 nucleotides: TGCAGCGTTGTTCCGGAGCATGAAGCTTTCTTT.

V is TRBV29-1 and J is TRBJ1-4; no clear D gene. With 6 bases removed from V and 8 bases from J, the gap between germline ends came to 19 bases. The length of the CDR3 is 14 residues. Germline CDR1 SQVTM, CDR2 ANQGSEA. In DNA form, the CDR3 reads TGCAGCGTCCAAACCGGGAACTTGGGCGAAAAACTGTTTTTT. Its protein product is CSVQTGNLGEKLFF.

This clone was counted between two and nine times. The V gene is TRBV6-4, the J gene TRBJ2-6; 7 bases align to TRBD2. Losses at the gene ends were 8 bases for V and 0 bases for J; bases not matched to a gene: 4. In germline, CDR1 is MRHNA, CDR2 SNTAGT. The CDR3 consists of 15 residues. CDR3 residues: CASGTGGSGANVLTF. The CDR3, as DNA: TGTGCCAGCGGGACGGGGGGCTCTGGGGCCAACGTCCTGACTTTC.

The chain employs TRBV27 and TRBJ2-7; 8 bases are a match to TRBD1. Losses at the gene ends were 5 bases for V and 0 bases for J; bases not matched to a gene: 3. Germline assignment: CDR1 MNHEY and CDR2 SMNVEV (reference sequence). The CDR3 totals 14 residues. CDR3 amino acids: CASSMDRDSYEQYF. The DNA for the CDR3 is TGTGCCAGCAGTATGGACAGGGACTCCTACGAGCAGTACTTC.

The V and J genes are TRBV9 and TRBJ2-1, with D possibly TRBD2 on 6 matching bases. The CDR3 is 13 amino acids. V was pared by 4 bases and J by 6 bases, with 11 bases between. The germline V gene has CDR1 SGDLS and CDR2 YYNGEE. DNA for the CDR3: TGTGCCAGCAGCTTGGCTAGCGTCAATGAGCAGTTCTTC. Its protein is CASSLASVNEQFF.

The CDR3: CASSEQHDQPQHF. The CDR3 nucleotides read TGTGCCAGCAGTGAACAGCACGATCAGCCCCAGCATTTT. This chain links TRBV2 with TRBJ1-5; no definite D call. Trimming cost V 2 bases and J 5 bases, with 7 bases left between them. In germline, CDR1 is SNHLY, CDR2 FYNNEI. The CDR3 consists of 13 residues.

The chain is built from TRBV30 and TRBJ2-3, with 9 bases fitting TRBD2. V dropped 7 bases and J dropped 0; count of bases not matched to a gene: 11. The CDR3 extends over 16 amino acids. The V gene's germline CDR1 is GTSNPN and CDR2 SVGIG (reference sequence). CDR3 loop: CALTRFTSGSTDTQYF. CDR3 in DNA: TGTGCCTTAACTCGATTTACTAGCGGGAGCACAGATACGCAGTATTTT.

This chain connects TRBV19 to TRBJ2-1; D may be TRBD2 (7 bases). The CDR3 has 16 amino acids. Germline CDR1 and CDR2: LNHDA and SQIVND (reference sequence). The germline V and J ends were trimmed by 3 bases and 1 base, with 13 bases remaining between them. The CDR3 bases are TGTGCCAGTAGTATCCGGGGAGGGGGGTCCTACAATGAGCAGTTCTTC. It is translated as CASSIRGGGSYNEQFF.

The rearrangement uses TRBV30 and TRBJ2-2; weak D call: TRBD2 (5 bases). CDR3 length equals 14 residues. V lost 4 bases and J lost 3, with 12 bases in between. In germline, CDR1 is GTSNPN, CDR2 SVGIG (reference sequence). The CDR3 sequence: CAWNWESYTGELFF. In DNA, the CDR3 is TGTGCCTGGAATTGGGAGAGTTACACCGGGGAGCTGTTTTTT.

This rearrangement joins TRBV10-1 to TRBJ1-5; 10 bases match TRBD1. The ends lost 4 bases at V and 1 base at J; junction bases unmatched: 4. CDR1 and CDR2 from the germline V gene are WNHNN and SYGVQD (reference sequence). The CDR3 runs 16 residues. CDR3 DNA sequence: TGCGCCAGCAGTGCCCCGGGACAGGGGAGCAATCAGCCCCAGCATTTT. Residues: CASSAPGQGSNQPQHF.

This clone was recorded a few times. The CDR3, as DNA: TGTGCCAGCAGTGAAGCAGTGGAGCAATACGAGCAGTACTTC. Encoded protein: CASSEAVEQYEQYF. This chain joins TRBV2 and TRBJ2-7; the D is unclear. Germline loops: CDR1 SNHLY, CDR2 FYNNEI. V was cut by 0 bases and J by 4 bases, with 10 bases left in between. There are 14 residues in the CDR3.

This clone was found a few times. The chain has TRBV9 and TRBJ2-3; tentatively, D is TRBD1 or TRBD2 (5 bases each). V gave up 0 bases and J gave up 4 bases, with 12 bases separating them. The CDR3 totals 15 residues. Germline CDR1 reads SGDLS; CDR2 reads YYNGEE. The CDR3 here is CASSVGGVSSDTQYF. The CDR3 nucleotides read TGTGCCAGCAGCGTAGGAGGGGTTTCCTCAGATACGCAGTATTTT. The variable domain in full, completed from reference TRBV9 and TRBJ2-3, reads DSGVTQTPKHLITATGQRVTLRCSPRSGDLSVYWYQQSLDQGLQFLIQYYNGEERAKGNILERFSAQQFPDLHSELNLSSLELGDSALYFCASSVGGVSSDTQYFGPGTRLTVL.

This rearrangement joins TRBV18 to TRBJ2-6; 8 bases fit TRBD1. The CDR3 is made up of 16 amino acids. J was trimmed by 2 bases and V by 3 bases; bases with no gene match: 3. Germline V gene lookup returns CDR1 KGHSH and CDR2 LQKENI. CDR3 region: CASSPGQGTGANVLTF. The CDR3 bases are TGTGCCAGCTCACCCGGACAGGGCACTGGGGCCAACGTCCTGACTTTC. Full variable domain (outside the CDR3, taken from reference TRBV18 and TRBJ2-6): NAGVMQNPRHLVRRRGQEARLRCSPMKGHSHVYWYRQLPEEGLKFMVYLQKENIIDESGMPKERFSAEFPKEGPSILRIQQVVRGDSAAYFCASSPGQGTGANVLTFGAGSRLTVL.

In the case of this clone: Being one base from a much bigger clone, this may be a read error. The CDR3 reads CAWQFLPAGRSTEAFF. The DNA for the CDR3 is TGTGCCTGGCAATTTCTCCCGGCAGGGAGGAGCACTGAAGCTTTCTTT. The V call is TRBV30, the J call TRBJ1-1; a possible D gene is TRBD1 (5 bases). The germline gives CDR1 GTSNPN, CDR2 SVGIG (reference sequence). Trimming took off 5 bases at V and 4 bases at J, with 23 bases between the two ends. The CDR3 runs to 16 residues. Based on the CDR3 plus reference TRBV30 and TRBJ1-1, the full variable domain is SQTIHQWPATLVQPVGSPLSLECTVEGTSNPNLYWYRQAAGRGLQLLFYSVGIGQISSEVPQNLSASRPQDRQFILSSKKLLLSDSGFYLCAWQFLPAGRSTEAFFGQGTRLTVV.

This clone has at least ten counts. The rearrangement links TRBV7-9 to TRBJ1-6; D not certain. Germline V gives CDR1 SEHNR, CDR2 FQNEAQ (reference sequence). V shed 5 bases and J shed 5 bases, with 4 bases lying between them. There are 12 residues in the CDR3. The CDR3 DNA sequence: TGTGCCAGCAGCCCCGATAATTCACCCCTCCACTTT. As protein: CASSPDNSPLHF.

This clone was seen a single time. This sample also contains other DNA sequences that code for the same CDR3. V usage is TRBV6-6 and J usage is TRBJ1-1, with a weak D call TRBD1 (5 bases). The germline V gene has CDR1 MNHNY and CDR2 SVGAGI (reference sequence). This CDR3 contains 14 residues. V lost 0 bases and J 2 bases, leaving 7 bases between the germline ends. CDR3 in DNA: TGTGCCAGCAGTTACTCGGGGGGAAACACTGAAGCTTTCTTT. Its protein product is CASSYSGGNTEAFF.

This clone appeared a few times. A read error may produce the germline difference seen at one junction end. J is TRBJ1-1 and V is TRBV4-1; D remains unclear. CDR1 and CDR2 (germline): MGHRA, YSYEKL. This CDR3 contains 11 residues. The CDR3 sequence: CASSQENQTRF. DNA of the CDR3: TGCGCCAGCAGCCAAGAAAATCAGACCCGTTTT.

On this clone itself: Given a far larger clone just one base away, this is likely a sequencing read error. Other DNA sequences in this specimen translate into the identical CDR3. The CDR3 DNA follows: TGTGCCAGCAGTGAGGCGGGAGGGGGCACAGATACGCAGTACTTT. It codes for CASSEAGGGTDTQYF. The chain carries TRBV6-4 and TRBJ2-3, with 9 bases lining up with TRBD2. CDR1 is MRHNA, CDR2 SNTAGT, per germline. The CDR3 extends over 15 amino acids.

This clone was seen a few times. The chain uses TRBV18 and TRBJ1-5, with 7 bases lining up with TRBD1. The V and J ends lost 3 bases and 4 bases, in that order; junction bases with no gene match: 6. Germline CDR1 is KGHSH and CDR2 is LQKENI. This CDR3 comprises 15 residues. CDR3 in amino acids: CASSPSRGHNQPQHF. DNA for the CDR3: TGTGCCAGCTCACCGAGTAGGGGGCATAATCAGCCCCAGCATTTT.

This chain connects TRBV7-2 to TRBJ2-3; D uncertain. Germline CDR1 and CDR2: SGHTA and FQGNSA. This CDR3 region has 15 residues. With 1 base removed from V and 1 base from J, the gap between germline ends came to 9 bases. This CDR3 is CASSLEAAGTDTQYF. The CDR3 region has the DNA TGTGCCAGCAGCTTAGAGGCGGCAGGCACAGATACGCAGTATTTT.